The following is a T cell receptor (beta chain) sequence with its context. Its antigen is not identified. Germline-derived CDR1 and CDR2 are KGHSH and LQKENI. The trim removed 5 bases at V and 5 bases at J, leaving 7 bases unmatched. The length of the CDR3 is 14 residues. The sample belongs to a study of cytomegalovirus exposure and HLA in healthy donors. Study-wide points: An Asian-associated ancestry cluster reportedly showed fewer N-insertions than the approximately 620-donor mean in a later analysis.

Both 60 Vbeta primers and 13 Jbeta primers went into the PCR. Some clones are missing from TCRdb's copy, which holds only in-frame ones; the method was immunoSEQ multiplex PCR. This table holds 160,000 or so clones, roughly 85% found once. The TCR comes from a man aged 35-49 years in good health and CMV-seronegative. This rearrangement joins TRBV18 to TRBJ2-5; TRBD1 matches 8 bases. The sequenced sample was PBMCs. The DNA for the CDR3 is TGTGCCAGCTCAAGAGGACAGGGTTGGGAGACCCAGTACTTC. It encodes CASSRGQGWETQYF.